This TCR beta chain is drawn from a study of blood T cell repertoires in COVID-19. Turning to the study itself: Samples taken during acute and convalescent COVID-19 were collected in the United States, Italy and Spain.

The table came from immunoSEQ multiplex PCR; TCRdb's copy has only in-frame clones and leaves some out. The profile shows some 380,000 clones, roughly 87% of them singletons. Donors were grouped by their self-reported clinical history. A note on this clone: The same CDR3 arises from other DNA sequences in this sample as well.

Germline-derived CDR1 and CDR2 are SGHRS and YFSETQ. V was cut by 0 bases and J by 0 bases, with 7 bases left in between. The CDR3 covers 14 residues. This clonotype originated in a woman between 35 and 50 years old with acute COVID-19. The chain carries TRBV5-1 and TRBJ2-7, with no clear D. The sequenced sample was PBMCs or T cells enriched from blood (not recorded which). CDR3 DNA sequence: TGCGCCAGCAGCTTGGGAGGCAGCTCCTACGAGCAGTACTTC. Residues: CASSLGGSSYEQYF.